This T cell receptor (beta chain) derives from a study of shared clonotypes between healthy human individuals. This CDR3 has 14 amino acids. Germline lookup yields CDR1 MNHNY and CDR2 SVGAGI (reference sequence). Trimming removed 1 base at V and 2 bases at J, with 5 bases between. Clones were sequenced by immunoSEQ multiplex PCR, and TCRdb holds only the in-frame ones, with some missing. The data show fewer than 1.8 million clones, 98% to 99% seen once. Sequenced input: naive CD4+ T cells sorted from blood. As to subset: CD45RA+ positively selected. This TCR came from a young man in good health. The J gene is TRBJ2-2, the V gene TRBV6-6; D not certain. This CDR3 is CASSYYRNTGELFF. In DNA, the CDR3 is TGTGCCAGCAGTTACTACAGAAACACCGGGGAGCTGTTTTTT.